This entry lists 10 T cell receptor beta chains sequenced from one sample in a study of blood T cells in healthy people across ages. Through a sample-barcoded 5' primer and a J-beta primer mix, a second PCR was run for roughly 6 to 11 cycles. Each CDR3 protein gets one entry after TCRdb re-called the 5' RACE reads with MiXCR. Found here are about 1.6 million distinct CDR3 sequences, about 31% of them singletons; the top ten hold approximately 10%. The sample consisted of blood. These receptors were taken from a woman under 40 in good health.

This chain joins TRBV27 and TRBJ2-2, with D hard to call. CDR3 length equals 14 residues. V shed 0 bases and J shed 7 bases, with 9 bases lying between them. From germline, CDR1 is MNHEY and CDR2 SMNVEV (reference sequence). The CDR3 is CASSLSKGIGELFF. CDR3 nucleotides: TGTGCCAGCAGTTTATCGAAGGGTATCGGGGAGCTGTTTTTT.

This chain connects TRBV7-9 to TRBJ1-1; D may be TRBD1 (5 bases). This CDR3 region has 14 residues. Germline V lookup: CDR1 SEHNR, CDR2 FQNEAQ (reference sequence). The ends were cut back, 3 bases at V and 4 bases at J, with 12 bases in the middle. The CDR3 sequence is CASSFGTKATEAFF. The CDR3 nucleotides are TGTGCCAGCAGCTTTGGGACCAAGGCCACTGAAGCTTTCTTT.

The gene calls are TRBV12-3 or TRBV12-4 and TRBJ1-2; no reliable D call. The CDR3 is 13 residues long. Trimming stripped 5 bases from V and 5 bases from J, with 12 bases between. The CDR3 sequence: CASSPLSAYGYTF. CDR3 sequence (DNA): TGTGCCAGCAGTCCCCTTTCGGCGTATGGCTACACCTTC.

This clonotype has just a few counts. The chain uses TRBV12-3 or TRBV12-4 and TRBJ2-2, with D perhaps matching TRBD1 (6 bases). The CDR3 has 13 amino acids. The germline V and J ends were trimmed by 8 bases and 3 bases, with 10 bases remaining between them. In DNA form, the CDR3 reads TGTGCCAGCCAAAGGGGGTACACCGGGGAGCTGTTTTTT. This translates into CASQRGYTGELFF.

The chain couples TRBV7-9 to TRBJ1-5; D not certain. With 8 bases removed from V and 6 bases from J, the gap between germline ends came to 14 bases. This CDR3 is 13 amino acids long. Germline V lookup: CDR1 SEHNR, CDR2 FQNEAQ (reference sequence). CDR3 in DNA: TGTGCCAGCGGTCCTGGCGAGTTTCAGCCCCAGCATTTT. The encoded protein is CASGPGEFQPQHF.

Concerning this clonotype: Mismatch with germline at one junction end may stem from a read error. CDR3 DNA sequence: TGCGCCAGCAACCAAGACCCGGGGGGGCCTCTTTATGAGCAGTTCTTC. Translation gives CASNQDPGGPLYEQFF. The chain is built from TRBV4-1 and TRBJ2-1, with 8 bases that match TRBD2. This CDR3 is built from 16 residues. Per the germline V gene, CDR1 is MGHRA and CDR2 is YSYEKL.

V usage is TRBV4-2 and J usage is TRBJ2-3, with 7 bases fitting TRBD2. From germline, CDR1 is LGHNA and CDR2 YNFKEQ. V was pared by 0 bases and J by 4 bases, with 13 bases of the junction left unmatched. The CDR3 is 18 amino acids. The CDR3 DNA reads TGTGCCAGCAGCCAAGATCCGTGGCGGGAGTTTAGGGCAGATACGCAGTATTTT. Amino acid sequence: CASSQDPWREFRADTQYF.

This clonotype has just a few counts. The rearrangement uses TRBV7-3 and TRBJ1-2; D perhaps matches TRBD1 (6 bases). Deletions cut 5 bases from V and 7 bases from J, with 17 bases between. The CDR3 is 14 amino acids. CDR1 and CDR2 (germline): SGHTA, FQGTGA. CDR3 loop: CASSRLGGAGGYTF. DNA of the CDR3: TGTGCCAGCAGCCGGCTTGGGGGGGCAGGTGGCTACACCTTC. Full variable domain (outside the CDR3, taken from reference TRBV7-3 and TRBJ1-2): GAGVSQTPSNKVTEKGKYVELRCDPISGHTALYWYRQSLGQGPEFLIYFQGTGAADDSGLPNDRFFAVRPEGSVSTLKIQRTERGDSAVYLCASSRLGGAGGYTFGSGTRLTVV.

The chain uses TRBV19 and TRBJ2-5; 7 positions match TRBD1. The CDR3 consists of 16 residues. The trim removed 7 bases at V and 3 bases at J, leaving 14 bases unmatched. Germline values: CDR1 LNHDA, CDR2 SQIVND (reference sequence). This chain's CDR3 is CASKPHRQGLKETQYF. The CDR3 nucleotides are TGTGCCAGTAAACCCCATCGACAGGGTTTGAAAGAGACCCAGTACTTC.

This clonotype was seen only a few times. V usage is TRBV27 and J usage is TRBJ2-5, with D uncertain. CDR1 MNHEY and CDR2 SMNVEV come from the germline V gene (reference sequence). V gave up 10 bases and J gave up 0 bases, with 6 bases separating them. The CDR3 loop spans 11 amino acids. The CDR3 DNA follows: TGTGCCACCGAGTACCAAGAGACCCAGTACTTC. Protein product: CATEYQETQYF.